The entry that follows covers one T cell receptor beta chain sequence. Its antigen is unknown. The sample holds no much larger clone one base away, and base qualities are not on file. This entry is derived from a study of shared clonotypes between healthy human individuals (dated by TCRdb to 2018 to 2020). In the study overall: Three men and two women, aged 18 to 49 years, made up the cohort. Per donor, three plates each were used for CD4 naive and CD4 memory, two for CD8 naive, and one for CD8 memory. To estimate repertoire size and how much clonotype sharing occurs between individuals, the study deeply sequenced the blood TCR repertoires of about 5 healthy adults. To increase sequencing depth and limit assay-specific biases, different laboratories used diverse techniques to prepare libraries and sequence TCR repertoires. Between about 0.8 and 9 billion PBMCs per donor were obtained by leukapheresis. Results and caveats for the whole study, not just this receptor: Because the study included a small number of donors, the genetic and exposure-history diversity represented was limited. Sampling was restricted to blood, and TCR repertoires in tissue are likely to differ from TCR repertoires in blood. Higher generation probabilities were observed for clonotypes shared by all four sorted-subset donors than for non-shared clonotypes. Based on pairwise subsampling, the degree of clonotype sharing among donors was expected to be affected by sequencing depth. Incomplete sequencing was indicated by rarefaction of sorted-subset datasets, despite the large sequencing depth. Sharing across a handful of donors was observed for roughly 5% of naive CD4, 3.5% of naive CD8, 2% to 2.5% of memory CD4, and 0.4% of memory CD8 clonotypes. Estimated clonotype richness was generally larger for naive than for memory subsets.

V is cut by 6 bases and J by 5 bases, and the space between the germline ends is 8 bases. Counted from cysteine to phenylalanine, this CDR3 has 12 amino acids. Of the read, only the CDR3 DNA is kept; its 36 bases are in frame from base 1. CDR1 and CDR2 are read off the germline V gene as MNHNS and SASEGT. Healthy HIV-negative adults with no recently reported acute infections or vaccinations were included as donors. All donors were Caucasian adults living in Nashville, Tennessee, USA. CD4+ T cells were enriched by magnetic negative selection, after which naive cells were positively selected on CD45RA and the negative fraction was taken as the memory subset. Blood was collected by leukapheresis, and PBMCs were isolated by Ficoll-Histopaque density gradient centrifugation and then cryopreserved in liquid nitrogen vapor phase. Purity and quantity of every magnetically sorted T cell population were checked by analytical flow cytometry. Genomic DNA was isolated from every sorted fraction and measured by UV absorbance on a Nanodrop 2000c.

TCR CDR3 regions were amplified from genomic DNA by multiplex PCR using the deep immunoSEQ assay. Extracted genomic DNA from each cell subset was distributed evenly across all wells of several immunoSEQ 96-well plates, and each plate was treated as a replicate. For sorted subsets, about 220 ng of genomic DNA, equivalent to some 30,000 T cell genomes, went into each replicate PCR. Purified libraries were measured with a Qubit 3.0 fluorometer, size-checked on a Bioanalyzer 2100, and measured again with the KAPA Library Quantification kit. Every immunoSEQ 96-well plate was sequenced on a dedicated single-read 150-cycle Illumina NextSeq 550 flow cell. The study's own analysis went as follows. Because the immunoSEQ output included only junctional sequences and no quality scores, the filtering could not be the same as the filtering used for full-length reads. Sequences were annotated with PyIR, a Python wrapper for IgBLAST v1.9, using IMGT germline references to assign V/J genes and CDR3. Reads were filtered out if the reads had weak V/J assignments (E-value above 1e-6), no CDR3, stop codons, out-of-frame junctions, or ambiguous translated residues. V3J clonotypes were defined as sequences sharing the same inferred V gene, J gene, and CDR3 amino acid sequence. Percentage overlap between repertoires was computed as shared unique clonotypes divided by the size of the smaller repertoire. RTK rarefaction, the Chao1 estimator, and Recon v2.1 estimates of unobserved clonotypes were used to assess repertoire richness. Generation probabilities for all TCRbeta clonotypes obtained by the gDNA method from four donors were computed using OLGA. TCRdb's version of the immuneACCESS table is confined to in-frame rearrangements and falls short of the full clone set. An unresolved V gene accounts for under half of the shortfall where checked; the remainder is of unknown origin. Clonal size and the V and J genes are those of that table, whereas D and trimming came from the DNA. For this sample there are about 1 million clones; 70% to 80% appear just once. Jointly, the top ten make up approximately 1.5% of the sample.

The TCR sequence derives from a man aged 18-30 years in good health. The rearrangement combines TRBV6-1 with TRBJ1-5; the D segment cannot be called with confidence. Sequencing was carried out using memory CD4+ T cells sorted from blood. Reading the label with the study, this specimen's cell subset or site is: CD45RA-negative fraction. The bases are TGTGCCAGCAGGCAGTTAGATCAGCCCCAGCATTTT. It is translated as CASRQLDQPQHF.